The T cell receptor beta chain described here comes from a study of T cell repertoires in cytomegalovirus infection. Comments on this clonotype: Its antigen is still unknown.

MiXCR, applied by TCRdb to the reads, yields one record per CDR3 protein. This sample yields about half a million distinct CDR3 sequences, of which around a third are seen a single time; about 17% belongs to the top ten. Per germline, CDR1 MGHRA and CDR2 YSYEKL. V lost 5 bases to trimming and J lost 4 bases, with 17 bases between them. This CDR3 has 16 amino acids. Study-level points and caveats: The response measured ex vivo was dominated by TCR beta clonotypes (HLA-C-restricted and CMV-specific).

Sequences were derived from cultured PBMCs, sampled from culture after CMV antigen stimulation. This clonotype was sampled from a human donor in good health (CMV status not recorded). Some clones in this sample may be carry-over from other donors' samples. The chain is built from TRBV4-1 and TRBJ1-4; D perhaps matches TRBD1 (5 bases). This CDR3 reads CASSFDPGPRNEKLFF. The CDR3 DNA sequence: TGCGCCAGCAGCTTCGATCCGGGGCCTCGTAATGAAAAACTGTTTTTT.